This T cell receptor beta chain was recorded in a study of T-cell reconstitution after alpha-beta-depleted transplantation in children. The ends were cut back, 6 bases at V and 4 bases at J, with 16 bases in the middle. Germline assignment: CDR1 DFQATT and CDR2 SNEGSKA (reference sequence). CDR3 length equals 14 residues. Preparation of the TCRbeta library used unique molecular identifiers. TCRdb redid the calling of the PCR reads with MiXCR, one entry per CDR3 protein. Of about 690,000 distinct CDR3 sequences in the sample, 16% were seen once. This clonotype was seen at least ten times. The TCR sequence derives from a human donor who donated a stem cell graft to a child with acute myeloid leukemia. The rearrangement joins TRBV20-1 to TRBJ2-1; possible D gene TRBD1, 6 bases. This sample comprised PBMCs from the stem cell graft donor, obtained from the stem cell graft. Here the CDR3 reads CSALKAGAYNEQFF. The CDR3 nucleotides read TGCAGTGCCCTGAAGGCAGGGGCATACAATGAGCAGTTCTTC.